These T cell receptor beta chains were read from a single sample in a study of tumor-infiltrating lymphocytes in oesophageal squamous cell carcinoma. TCRdb independently ran MiXCR on the PCR reads; one entry per CDR3 protein. The sample gives roughly 20,000 distinct CDR3 sequences, approximately 40% of which show up once; 13% is in the top ten. Source material: normal esophageal tissue next to the tumor. The receptor set was obtained from a male donor with esophageal squamous cell carcinoma. Both conserved end residues are part of each CDR3. D genes are given only for firm matches. Clone size appears in some rows only: once, few, many, or a class for an expanded clone.

TRBJ1-5,-,13,many,TRBV6-1,CASSVTGLQPQHF,TGTGCCAGCAGTGTGACAGGCCTTCAGCCCCAGCATTTT
TRBJ2-3,-,17,medium-sized,TRBV6-1,CASTSLARRSGTDTQYF,TGTGCCAGCACTTCCCTCGCGAGGAGATCGGGCACAGATACGCAGTATTTT
TRBJ2-7,TRBD1,17,-,TRBV4-2,CASSLSASGQESGEQYF,TGTGCCAGCAGCCTTTCCGCGAGTGGACAGGAATCCGGTGAGCAGTACTTC
TRBJ2-7,-,15,-,TRBV7-9,CASSLYSTGKNEQYF,TGTGCCAGCAGCTTATATAGTACAGGGAAAAACGAGCAGTACTTC
TRBJ2-6,-,18,medium-sized,TRBV7-9,CASPIGQVSYSGANVLTF,TGTGCCAGCCCAATCGGGCAGGTCTCCTACTCTGGGGCCAACGTCCTGACTTTC
TRBJ2-7,TRBD2,15,-,TRBV12-3/TRBV12-4,CASSFWTSGRLEQYF,TGTGCCAGCAGTTTCTGGACTAGCGGGAGACTCGAGCAGTACTTC
TRBJ1-6,-,12,-,TRBV7-3,CASSLTASPLHF,TGTGCCAGCAGCTTAACGGCGTCACCCCTCCACTTT
TRBJ1-1,-,13,few,TRBV5-1,CASSLRVNTEAFF,TGCGCCAGCAGCTTACGGGTTAACACTGAAGCTTTCTTT
TRBJ2-1,TRBD2,14,medium-sized,TRBV11-2,CASSSGTSVGEQFF,TGTGCCAGCAGCTCAGGGACTAGCGTGGGTGAGCAGTTCTTC
TRBJ2-2,-,16,many,TRBV28,CASSPLSDPNTGELFF,TGTGCCAGCAGTCCTCTAAGCGATCCGAACACCGGGGAGCTGTTTTTT
TRBJ2-2,TRBD2,18,-,TRBV7-7,CASSQNLGTSLNTGELFF,TGTGCTAGCAGCCAGAATCTAGGGACTAGCCTGAACACCGGGGAGCTGTTTTTT
TRBJ1-5,-,15,many,TRBV7-8,CASSLAGHTNQPQHF,TGTGCCAGCAGCTTAGCGGGACATACTAATCAGCCCCAGCATTTT
TRBJ2-7,-,15,few,TRBV4-1,CASSQDPAGPYEQYF,TGCGCCAGCAGCCAAGATCCGGCAGGACCCTACGAGCAGTACTTC
TRBJ2-7,TRBD2,18,-,TRBV6-1,CASTDGLAGGPGVYEQYF,TGTGCCAGCACCGATGGACTAGCGGGAGGGCCAGGGGTCTACGAGCAGTACTTC
TRBJ2-2,TRBD1,17,-,TRBV6-1,CASTAGQGIANTGELFF,TGTGCCAGCACCGCGGGACAGGGGATCGCGAACACCGGGGAGCTGTTTTTT
TRBJ2-1,-,14,once,TRBV11-2,CASSLDRTYNEQFF,TGTGCCAGCAGCTTAGACAGAACCTACAATGAGCAGTTCTTC
TRBJ2-1,TRBD1,18,medium-sized,TRBV27,CASRTGTGVHPRYNEQFF,TGTGCCAGCAGGACCGGGACAGGAGTCCATCCCCGCTACAATGAGCAGTTCTTC
TRBJ2-3,TRBD2,16,medium-sized,TRBV7-9,CASSLGTSGMGDTQYF,TGTGCCAGCAGCTTAGGGACTAGCGGGATGGGAGATACGCAGTATTTT
TRBJ2-7,TRBD1,15,once,TRBV28,CASSSQGQGSYEQYF,TGTGCCAGCAGCTCTCAGGGACAGGGGTCCTACGAGCAGTACTTC
TRBJ2-2,TRBD1,15,once,TRBV7-2,CASSPLQGATGELFF,TGTGCCAGCAGCCCGCTCCAGGGGGCAACCGGGGAGCTGTTTTTT
TRBJ2-1,TRBD2,18,-,TRBV7-9,CASSSLEGLAGGFNEQFF,TGTGCCAGCAGCTCCTTGGAGGGACTAGCGGGAGGGTTCAATGAGCAGTTCTTC
TRBJ1-3,-,15,many,TRBV7-2,CASSFFRDIGNTIYF,TGTGCCAGCAGCTTCTTCCGGGACATCGGAAACACCATATATTTT
TRBJ2-7,TRBD2,16,-,TRBV10-2,CASSHRIMGGTYEQYF,TGCGCCAGCAGCCACCGGATAATGGGAGGGACCTACGAGCAGTACTTC